The 30 T cell receptor beta chains given below trace back to one sample, sequenced in a study of shared T cell receptors in the human thymus. Here immunoSEQ multiplex PCR was the method, and the copy in TCRdb shows in-frame clones only, minus some. The sample lists roughly 500,000 clones, approximately 80% occurring once. The sample was also reused in another study, on human thymus T cells.

The material sequenced was thymocytes. The receptors originated from a boy less than two years old with a congenital heart defect.

The CDR3 is CASSLDRGHYEQYF. The CDR3 DNA reads TGCGCCAGCAGCCTGGACAGGGGGCACTACGAGCAGTACTTC. The chain employs TRBV4-3 and TRBJ2-7, with 11 bases that match TRBD1. CDR3 length: 14 amino acids. Losses at the gene ends were 4 bases for V and 3 bases for J; bases not matched to a gene: 2. Per the germline V gene, CDR1 is LGHNA and CDR2 is YSLEER.

This chain links TRBV5-1 with TRBJ2-2, with 10 bases matching TRBD2. Germline CDR1 is SGHRS and CDR2 is YFSETQ. This CDR3 is 18 amino acids long. V dropped 2 bases and J dropped 7; count of bases not matched to a gene: 14. This chain's CDR3 is CASSFTGLAGVIDGELFF. Written as DNA, the CDR3 is TGCGCCAGCAGCTTTACAGGGCTAGCGGGAGTGATTGACGGGGAGCTGTTTTTT.

The chain uses TRBV25-1 and TRBJ2-3; no reliable D call. Trimming removed 2 bases from V and 4 bases from J, with 4 bases in between. Germline values: CDR1 MGHDK, CDR2 SYGVNS. The CDR3 extends over 12 amino acids. CDR3 region: CASSEVADTQYF. DNA for the CDR3: TGTGCCAGCAGTGAAGTAGCAGATACGCAGTATTTT.

This chain uses TRBV27 with TRBJ2-1, with 7 bases fitting TRBD2. CDR3 length equals 13 residues. J gave up 7 bases and V 6 bases, and 6 bases lay outside the gene matches. CDR1 is MNHEY, CDR2 SMNVEV, per germline (reference sequence). In DNA form, the CDR3 reads TGTGCCAGCAGGTGGGGAGGGCGGAATGAGCAGTTCTTC. Translated, it gives CASRWGGRNEQFF.

The chain combines TRBV27 with TRBJ1-1; tentatively, D is TRBD1 (5 bases). V lost 2 bases, J lost 0 bases, and 13 bases lay in between. Germline loops: CDR1 MNHEY, CDR2 SMNVEV (reference sequence). The CDR3 totals 16 residues. This chain's CDR3 is CASSLREGTMNTEAFF. CDR3 nucleotides: TGTGCCAGCAGTTTAAGGGAGGGGACGATGAACACTGAAGCTTTCTTT.

The CDR3 sequence is CASSLLPSTGVATNEKLFF. CDR3 coding DNA: TGTGCCAGCAGCTTACTGCCCTCTACAGGGGTAGCAACTAATGAAAAACTGTTTTTT. V usage is TRBV7-2 and J usage is TRBJ1-4; TRBD1 matches at 7 bases. Germline V gives CDR1 SGHTA, CDR2 FQGNSA. V dropped 2 bases and J dropped 0; count of bases not matched to a gene: 12. The CDR3 is 19 residues long.

To note about this clone: A junction boundary mismatches the germline segment, possibly from a read error. This chain links TRBV7-9 with TRBJ2-5, with D tentatively TRBD2 (6 bases). Germline lookup yields CDR1 SEHNR and CDR2 FQNEAQ (reference sequence). CDR3 length: 12 amino acids. CDR3 sequence reads: CASSPSGGNTHF. CDR3 DNA sequence: TGTGCCAGCAGCCCATCCGGAGGGAACACCCACTTC.

The chain uses TRBV7-2 and TRBJ1-3; D not resolved. This CDR3 is built from 14 residues. Trimming removed 2 bases from V and 3 bases from J, with 8 bases in between. From germline, CDR1 is SGHTA and CDR2 FQGNSA. CDR3 bases: TGTGCCAGCAGCTTAAGCGGGGATGGAAACACCATATATTTT. Encoded protein: CASSLSGDGNTIYF.

The genes are TRBV27 and TRBJ2-5; 9 bases are shared with TRBD2. Germline trimming cut 6 bases from V and 5 bases from J; bases unmatched to any gene: 7. Germline V lookup: CDR1 MNHEY, CDR2 SMNVEV (reference sequence). The CDR3 loop spans 14 amino acids. The CDR3 DNA reads as TGTGCCAGCAGAAGTTGGCTAGCGGGGGAGACCCAGTACTTC. Protein product: CASRSWLAGETQYF.

This clone was observed a single time. The J gene is TRBJ1-3, the V gene TRBV29-1, with D perhaps matching TRBD1 (6 bases). Per germline, CDR1 SQVTM and CDR2 ANQGSEA. The CDR3 extends over 14 amino acids. The V and J ends lost 5 bases and 0 bases respectively, with 11 bases between them. This CDR3 reads CSVRGGSSGNTIYF. CDR3 sequence (DNA): TGCAGCGTTAGGGGGGGCAGCTCTGGAAACACCATATATTTT.

This chain uses TRBV6-1 with TRBJ1-2; D is undetermined. CDR3 length: 14 residues. Germline CDR1 and CDR2: MNHNS and SASEGT. Trimming stripped 7 bases from V and 0 bases from J, with 12 bases between. This CDR3 reads CASNPWQTNYGYTF. The CDR3 nucleotides are TGTGCCAGCAACCCATGGCAGACTAACTATGGCTACACCTTC.

This chain links TRBV2 with TRBJ2-1; 9 positions agree with TRBD2. The germline V gene encodes CDR1 SNHLY and CDR2 FYNNEI. CDR3 length: 15 residues. V lost 6 bases to trimming and J lost 3 bases; unmatched junction nucleotides: 6. CDR3 protein: CASSEPSGDYNEQFF. DNA of the CDR3: TGTGCCAGCAGCGAACCTAGCGGGGACTACAATGAGCAGTTCTTC. The full variable domain, rest sourced from reference TRBV2 and TRBJ2-1, is EPEVTQTPSHQVTQMGQEVILRCVPISNHLYFYWYRQILGQKVEFLVSFYNNEISEKSEIFDDQFSVERPDGSNFTLKIRSTKLEDSAMYFCASSEPSGDYNEQFFGPGTRLTVL.

This chain links TRBV6-5 with TRBJ1-2; 8 nucleotides agree with TRBD1. After removal of 2 bases from V and 3 bases from J, the junction contained 5 bases not matched to a gene. Germline CDR1 and CDR2: MNHEY and SVGAGI. The CDR3 runs 15 residues. The chain's CDR3 is CASSYHGQGDYGYTF. The CDR3 DNA is TGTGCCAGCAGTTACCACGGACAGGGCGACTATGGCTACACCTTC.

V and J are TRBV15 and TRBJ2-4; a possible D gene is TRBD2 (6 bases). The CDR3 covers 16 residues. V gave up 5 bases and J gave up 3 bases, with 17 bases separating them. CDR1 is LNHNV and CDR2 is YYDKDF in the germline V gene (reference sequence). CDR3 nucleotides: TGTGCCACCAGCCCCCGCCCCACCGGGGGCAAAAACATTCAGTACTTC. Translating it yields CATSPRPTGGKNIQYF.

The chain combines TRBV6-5 with TRBJ1-1; no reliable D call. The CDR3 runs to 15 residues. CDR1 and CDR2 from the germline V gene are MNHEY and SVGAGI. The V end was cut by 2 bases, the J end by 1 base, with 11 bases between. The CDR3 sequence is CASSYVSGGNTEAFF. The CDR3, as DNA: TGTGCCAGCAGTTACGTAAGCGGAGGGAACACTGAAGCTTTCTTT.

V and J are TRBV19 and TRBJ1-2, with D tentatively TRBD1 (5 bases). V was shortened by 6 bases and J by 7 bases, with 15 bases between the two germline ends. The germline CDR1 and CDR2 sequences are LNHDA and SQIVND (reference sequence). The CDR3 sequence is 13 residues long. CDR3 nucleotides: TGTGCCAGTAGCCCACTCAGGGATTTTGGCTACACCTTC. It codes for CASSPLRDFGYTF.

The chain recombines TRBV5-5 with TRBJ1-1; TRBD1 aligns across 8 bases. Germline assignment: CDR1 SGHKS and CDR2 YYEKEE (reference sequence). CDR3 length equals 16 residues. The V and J ends lost 2 bases and 10 bases, in that order; junction bases with no gene match: 16. CDR3 region: CASSFMTSDRAEGAFF. CDR3 nucleotide sequence: TGTGCCAGCAGCTTTATGACCTCGGACAGGGCGGAGGGAGCTTTCTTT.

The chain uses TRBV6-5 and TRBJ2-3, with D possibly being TRBD1 (5 bases). The CDR3 contains 13 residues. V lost 4 bases to trimming and J lost 2 bases, with 7 bases between them. Per the germline V gene, CDR1 is MNHEY and CDR2 is SVGAGI. The CDR3 loop is CASSFRATDTQYF. The CDR3 DNA follows: TGTGCCAGCAGTTTCAGGGCCACAGATACGCAGTATTTT.

The rearrangement uses TRBV4-3 and TRBJ2-5; TRBD2 matches at 12 bases. The J call may be faulty, since TRBJ2-7 better matches the DNA end. The CDR3 length is 15 residues. In germline, CDR1 is LGHNA, CDR2 YSLEER. The CDR3 DNA reads as TGCGCCAGCAGTCAGCGGACTAGCGGGAACTACGAGCAGTACTTC. As protein: CASSQRTSGNYEQYF.

V and J are TRBV5-6 and TRBJ2-4, with 11 bases matching TRBD2. Germline V CDR1 and CDR2: SGHDT, YYEEEE. Germline trimming cut 3 bases from V and 2 bases from J; bases unmatched to any gene: 7. This CDR3 contains 17 residues. The CDR3, as DNA: TGTGCCAGCAGCTCGGCCGCTAGCGGGAGGTCCAAAAACATTCAGTACTTC. Protein sequence: CASSSAASGRSKNIQYF.

This clone was detected a few times. The genes are TRBV5-1 and TRBJ2-1; 7 bases are a match to TRBD2. The CDR3 runs 13 residues. V lost 6 bases, J lost 6 bases, and 6 bases stayed unmatched. The V gene's germline CDR1 is SGHRS and CDR2 YFSETQ. CDR3 in DNA: TGCGCCAGCAACGGCGGGAGTGGCAATGAGCAGTTCTTC. Amino acid sequence: CASNGGSGNEQFF.

The chain couples TRBV6-1 to TRBJ1-5, with 11 bases aligning to TRBD1. V trimming: 4 bases; J trimming: 6 bases; junction bases outside the gene matches: 8. The CDR3 extends over 16 amino acids. Germline V lookup: CDR1 MNHNS, CDR2 SASEGT. CDR3 nucleotides: TGTGCCAGCAGTGGAGAGGACAGGGGGCGCCGTCAGCCCCAGCATTTT. Protein: CASSGEDRGRRQPQHF.

The J gene is TRBJ2-7, the V gene TRBV2; D possibly corresponds to TRBD1 (7 bases). V gave up 3 bases and J gave up 6 bases, with 12 bases separating them. Germline values: CDR1 SNHLY, CDR2 FYNNEI. The CDR3 spans 13 residues. The CDR3 sequence is CASSEARGAEQYF. CDR3 in DNA: TGTGCCAGCAGTGAGGCCAGGGGGGCCGAGCAGTACTTC.

The chain combines TRBV4-3 with TRBJ1-4; 7 nucleotides agree with TRBD1. The length of the CDR3 is 15 residues. Germline CDR1 reads LGHNA; CDR2 reads YSLEER. V shed 1 base and J 8 bases; nucleotides not matched to a gene: 7. The CDR3 loop reads CASSQVGSQGEKLFF. CDR3 nucleotide sequence: TGCGCCAGCAGCCAAGTTGGGTCACAGGGGGAAAAACTGTTTTTT.

This chain joins TRBV6-1 and TRBJ2-7, with 10 bases lining up with TRBD1. The CDR3 extends over 14 amino acids. Per the germline V gene, CDR1 is MNHNS and CDR2 is SASEGT. V shed 6 bases and J 5 bases; nucleotides not matched to a gene: 7. The CDR3 sequence is CASRIGQGGHEQYF. The CDR3 DNA reads TGTGCCAGCAGGATAGGACAGGGGGGCCACGAGCAGTACTTC.

As regards this clone: An end of the junction does not agree with germline; a read error may underlie this. The chain recombines TRBV7-7 with TRBJ2-1; 9 bases match TRBD2. CDR1 is SSHAT and CDR2 is FNYEAQ in the germline V gene (reference sequence). This CDR3 comprises 16 residues. CDR3 DNA: TGTGCTAGCAGCTTAGGGCTAGCGGGATTCTACAATGAGCAGTTCTTC. This sequence encodes CASSLGLAGFYNEQFF.

This clone was seen just once. The rearrangement links TRBV27 to TRBJ1-1; D perhaps matches TRBD1 (6 bases). Between the trimmed V and J ends, which lost 6 bases and 3 bases, there was a span of 14 bases. This CDR3 contains 14 residues. Per the germline V gene, CDR1 is MNHEY and CDR2 is SMNVEV (reference sequence). The CDR3 DNA reads TGTGCCAGCAGCCAGGGTAAGGGGGACACTGAAGCTTTCTTT. Translated, it gives CASSQGKGDTEAFF.

The genes are TRBV30 and TRBJ1-4; D not resolved. Trimming left V 4 bases short and J 5 bases short, with 14 bases between. This CDR3 is 14 amino acids long. Germline V gene data show CDR1 as GTSNPN and CDR2 as SVGIG (reference sequence). DNA for the CDR3: TGTGCCTGGATGGGCCAGAGTTTAAATGAAAAACTGTTTTTT. It codes for CAWMGQSLNEKLFF.

The chain's CDR3 is CARPHRACQPQHF. For the CDR3, the DNA is TGTGCCAGGCCTCACAGGGCGTGTCAGCCCCAGCATTTT. The gene calls are TRBV27 and TRBJ1-5; perhaps TRBD1 as D (6 bases). Looked up from germline, CDR1 is MNHEY and CDR2 is SMNVEV (reference sequence). The CDR3 is 13 amino acids. V shed 9 bases and J shed 6 bases, with 15 bases lying between them.

This CDR3 is CASSVAPRAGGGATQYF. The CDR3 coding sequence is TGTGCCAGCAGCGTAGCCCCCAGAGCGGGAGGAGGAGCTACGCAGTATTTT. J is TRBJ2-3 and V is TRBV9; 9 nucleotides agree with TRBD2. The trim removed 0 bases at V and 8 bases at J, leaving 13 bases unmatched. Germline V lookup: CDR1 SGDLS, CDR2 YYNGEE. The CDR3 is 17 residues long.